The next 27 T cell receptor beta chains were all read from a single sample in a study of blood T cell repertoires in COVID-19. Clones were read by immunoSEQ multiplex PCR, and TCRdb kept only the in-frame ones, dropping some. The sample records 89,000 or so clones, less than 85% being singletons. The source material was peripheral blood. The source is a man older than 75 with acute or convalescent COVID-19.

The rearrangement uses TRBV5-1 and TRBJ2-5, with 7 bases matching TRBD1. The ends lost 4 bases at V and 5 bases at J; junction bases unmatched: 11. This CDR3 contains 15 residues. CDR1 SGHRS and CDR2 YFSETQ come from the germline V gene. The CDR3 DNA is TGCGCCAGCAGCATCCAGCGACAGGGCGGCGAGACCCAGTACTTC. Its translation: CASSIQRQGGETQYF.

The CDR3 sequence is CASSLAGLAGAKEQYF. CDR3 in DNA: TGCGCCAGCAGCTTGGCCGGACTAGCGGGAGCCAAGGAGCAGTACTTC. The rearrangement joins TRBV5-1 to TRBJ2-7; 13 bases map to TRBD2. Germline assignment: CDR1 SGHRS and CDR2 YFSETQ. CDR3 length equals 16 residues. V dropped 0 bases and J dropped 7; count of bases not matched to a gene: 7.

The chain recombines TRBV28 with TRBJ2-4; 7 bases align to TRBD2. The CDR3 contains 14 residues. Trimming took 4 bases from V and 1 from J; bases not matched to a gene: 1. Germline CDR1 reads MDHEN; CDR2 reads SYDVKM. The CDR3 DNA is TGTGCCAGCAGTTCGACTAGCGCCAAAAACATTCAGTACTTC. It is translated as CASSSTSAKNIQYF.

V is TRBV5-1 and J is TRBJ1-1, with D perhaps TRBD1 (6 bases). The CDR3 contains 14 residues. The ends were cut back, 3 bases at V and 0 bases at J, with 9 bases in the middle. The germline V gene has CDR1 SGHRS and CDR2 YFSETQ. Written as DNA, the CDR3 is TGCGCCAGCAGCTCCGGGACACTGAACACTGAAGCTTTCTTT. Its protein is CASSSGTLNTEAFF. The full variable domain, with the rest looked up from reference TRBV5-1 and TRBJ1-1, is KAGVTQTPRYLIKTRGQQVTLSCSPISGHRSVSWYQQTPGQGLQFLFEYFSETQRNKGNFPGRFSGRQFSNSRSEMNVSTLELGDSALYLCASSSGTLNTEAFFGQGTRLTVV.

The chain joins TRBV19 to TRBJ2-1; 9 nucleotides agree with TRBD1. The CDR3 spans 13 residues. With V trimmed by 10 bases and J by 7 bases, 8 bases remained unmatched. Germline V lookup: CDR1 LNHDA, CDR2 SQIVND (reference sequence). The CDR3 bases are TGTGCCATAAAGGACAGGGGTGGGAATGAGCAGTTCTTC. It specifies CAIKDRGGNEQFF.

The CDR3: CASSAGTGGPPLHF. In nucleotides, the CDR3 is TGTGCCAGCAGTGCCGGGACAGGGGGCCCTCCCCTCCACTTT. This chain connects TRBV6-2 or TRBV6-3 to TRBJ1-6, with 12 bases fitting TRBD1. From germline, CDR1 is MNHEY and CDR2 SVGEGT. J was trimmed by 13 bases and V by 5 bases; bases with no gene match: 6. The CDR3 is 14 residues long.

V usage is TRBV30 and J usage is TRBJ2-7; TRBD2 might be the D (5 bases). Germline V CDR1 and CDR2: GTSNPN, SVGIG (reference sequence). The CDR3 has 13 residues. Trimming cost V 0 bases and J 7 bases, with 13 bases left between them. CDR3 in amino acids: CAWSVGQTKEQYF. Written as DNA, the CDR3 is TGTGCCTGGAGTGTTGGGCAGACTAAGGAGCAGTACTTC.

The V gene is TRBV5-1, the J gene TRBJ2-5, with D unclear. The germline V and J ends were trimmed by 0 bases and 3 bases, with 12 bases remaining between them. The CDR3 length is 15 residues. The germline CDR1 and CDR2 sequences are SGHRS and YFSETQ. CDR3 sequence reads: CASSLASRREETQYF. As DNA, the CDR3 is TGCGCCAGCAGCTTGGCTAGTAGGCGTGAAGAGACCCAGTACTTC.

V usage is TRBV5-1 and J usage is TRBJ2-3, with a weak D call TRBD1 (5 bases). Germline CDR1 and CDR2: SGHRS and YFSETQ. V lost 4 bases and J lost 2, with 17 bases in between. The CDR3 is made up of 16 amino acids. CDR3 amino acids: CASSPPMQTVTDTQYF. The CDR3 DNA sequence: TGCGCCAGCAGCCCGCCTATGCAGACAGTCACAGATACGCAGTATTTT.

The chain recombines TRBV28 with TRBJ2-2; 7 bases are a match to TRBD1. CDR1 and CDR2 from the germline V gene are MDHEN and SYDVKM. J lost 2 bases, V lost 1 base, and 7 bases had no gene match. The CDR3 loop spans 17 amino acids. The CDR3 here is CASSLFPGTDNTGELFF. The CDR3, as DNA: TGTGCCAGCAGTTTATTCCCTGGGACAGATAACACCGGGGAGCTGTTTTTT.

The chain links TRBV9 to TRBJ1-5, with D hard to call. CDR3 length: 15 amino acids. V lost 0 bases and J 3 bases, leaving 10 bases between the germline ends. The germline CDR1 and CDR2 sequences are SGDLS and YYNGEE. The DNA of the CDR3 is TGTGCCAGCAGCGTAGAGGAGCACCCCAATCAGCCCCAGCATTTT. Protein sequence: CASSVEEHPNQPQHF.

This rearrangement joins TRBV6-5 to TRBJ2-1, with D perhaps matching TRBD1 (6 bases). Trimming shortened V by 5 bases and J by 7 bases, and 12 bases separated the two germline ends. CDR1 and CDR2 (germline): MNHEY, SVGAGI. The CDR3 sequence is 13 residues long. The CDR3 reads CASSKLRGNEQFF. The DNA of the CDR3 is TGTGCCAGCAGTAAACTGAGGGGGAATGAGCAGTTCTTC.

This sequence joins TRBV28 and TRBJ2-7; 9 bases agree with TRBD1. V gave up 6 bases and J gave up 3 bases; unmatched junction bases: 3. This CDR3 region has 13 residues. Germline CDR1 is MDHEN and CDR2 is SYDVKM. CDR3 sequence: CASRTGGVYEQYF. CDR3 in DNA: TGTGCCAGCAGGACAGGGGGAGTCTACGAGCAGTACTTC.

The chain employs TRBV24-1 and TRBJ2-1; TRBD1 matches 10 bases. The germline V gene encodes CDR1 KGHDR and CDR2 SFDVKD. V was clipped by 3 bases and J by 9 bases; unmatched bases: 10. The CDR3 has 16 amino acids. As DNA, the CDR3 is TGTGCCACCAGTGATCAAGACAGGGGGCGCGGTATTGAGCAGTTCTTC. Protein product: CATSDQDRGRGIEQFF.

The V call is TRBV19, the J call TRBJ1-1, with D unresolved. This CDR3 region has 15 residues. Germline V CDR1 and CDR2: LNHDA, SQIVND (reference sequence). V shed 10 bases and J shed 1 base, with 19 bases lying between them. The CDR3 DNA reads TGTGCCACCAAGACGACCGGGTTAGAGAACACTGAAGCTTTCTTT. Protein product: CATKTTGLENTEAFF. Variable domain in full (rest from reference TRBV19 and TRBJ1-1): DGGITQSPKYLFRKEGQNVTLSCEQNLNHDAMYWYRQDPGQGLRLIYYSQIVNDFQKGDIAEGYSVSREKKESFPLTVTSAQKNPTAFYLCATKTTGLENTEAFFGQGTRLTVV.

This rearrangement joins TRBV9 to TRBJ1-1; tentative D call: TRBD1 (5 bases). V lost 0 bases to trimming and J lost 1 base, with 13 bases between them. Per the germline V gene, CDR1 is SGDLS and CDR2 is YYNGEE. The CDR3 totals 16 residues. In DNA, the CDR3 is TGTGCCAGCAGCGTAGACCTCCGGGGGGGGAACACTGAAGCTTTCTTT. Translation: CASSVDLRGGNTEAFF. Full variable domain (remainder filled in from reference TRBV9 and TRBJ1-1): DSGVTQTPKHLITATGQRVTLRCSPRSGDLSVYWYQQSLDQGLQFLIQYYNGEERAKGNILERFSAQQFPDLHSELNLSSLELGDSALYFCASSVDLRGGNTEAFFGQGTRLTVV.

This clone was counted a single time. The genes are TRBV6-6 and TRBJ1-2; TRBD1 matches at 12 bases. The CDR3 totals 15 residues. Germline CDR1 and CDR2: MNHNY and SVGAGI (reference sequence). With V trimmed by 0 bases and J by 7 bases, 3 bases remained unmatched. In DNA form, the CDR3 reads TGTGCCAGCAGTTACTCGGGACAGGGGGCCGGTGGCTACACCTTC. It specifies CASSYSGQGAGGYTF.

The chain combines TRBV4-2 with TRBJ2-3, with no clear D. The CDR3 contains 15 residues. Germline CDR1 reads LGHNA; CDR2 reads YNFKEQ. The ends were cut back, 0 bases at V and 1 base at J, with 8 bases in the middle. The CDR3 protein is CASSQDGLRTDTQYF. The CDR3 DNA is TGTGCCAGCAGCCAAGATGGGCTCCGCACAGATACGCAGTATTTT.

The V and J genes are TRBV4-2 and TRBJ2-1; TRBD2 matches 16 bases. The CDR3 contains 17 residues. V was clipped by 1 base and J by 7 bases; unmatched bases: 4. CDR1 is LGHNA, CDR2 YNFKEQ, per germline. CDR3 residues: CASSQGGTSGRVNEQFF. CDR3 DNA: TGTGCCAGCAGCCAAGGTGGGACTAGCGGGAGGGTAAATGAGCAGTTCTTC.

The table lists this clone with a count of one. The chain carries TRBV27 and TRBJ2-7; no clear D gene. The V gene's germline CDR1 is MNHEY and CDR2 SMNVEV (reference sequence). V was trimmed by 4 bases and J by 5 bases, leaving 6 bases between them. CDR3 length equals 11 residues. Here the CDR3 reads CASSYLNEQYF. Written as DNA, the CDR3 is TGTGCCAGCAGTTATCTTAACGAGCAGTACTTC.

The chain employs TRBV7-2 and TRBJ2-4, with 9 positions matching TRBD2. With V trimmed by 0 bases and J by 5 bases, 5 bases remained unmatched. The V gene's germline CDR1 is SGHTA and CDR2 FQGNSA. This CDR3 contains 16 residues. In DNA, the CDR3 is TGTGCCAGCAGCTTAGCCCCAGCGGGAGGTCAAAACATTCAGTACTTC. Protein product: CASSLAPAGGQNIQYF.

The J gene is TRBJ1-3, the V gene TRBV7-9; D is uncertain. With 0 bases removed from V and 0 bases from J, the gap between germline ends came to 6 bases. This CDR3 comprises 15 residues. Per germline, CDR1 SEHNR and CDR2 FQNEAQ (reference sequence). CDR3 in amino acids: CASSLARVSGNTIYF. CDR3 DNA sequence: TGTGCCAGCAGCTTAGCGCGGGTCTCTGGAAACACCATATATTTT.

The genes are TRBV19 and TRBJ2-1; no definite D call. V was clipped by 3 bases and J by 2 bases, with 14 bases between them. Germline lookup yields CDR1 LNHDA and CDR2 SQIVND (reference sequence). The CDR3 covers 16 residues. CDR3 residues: CASSMPPVITYNEQFF. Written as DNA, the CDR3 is TGTGCCAGTAGTATGCCACCAGTCATCACCTACAATGAGCAGTTCTTC.

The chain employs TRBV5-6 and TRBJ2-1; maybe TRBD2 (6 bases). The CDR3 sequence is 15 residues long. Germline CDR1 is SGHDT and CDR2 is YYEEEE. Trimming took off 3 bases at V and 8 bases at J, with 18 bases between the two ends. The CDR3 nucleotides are TGTGCCAGCAGCTGGGGGGTCGGGCCGGACGATGAGCAGTTCTTC. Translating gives CASSWGVGPDDEQFF. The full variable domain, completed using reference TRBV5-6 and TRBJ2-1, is DAGVTQSPTHLIKTRGQQVTLRCSPKSGHDTVSWYQQALGQGPQFIFQYYEEEERQRGNFPDRFSGHQFPNYSSELNVNALLLGDSALYLCASSWGVGPDDEQFFGPGTRLTVL.

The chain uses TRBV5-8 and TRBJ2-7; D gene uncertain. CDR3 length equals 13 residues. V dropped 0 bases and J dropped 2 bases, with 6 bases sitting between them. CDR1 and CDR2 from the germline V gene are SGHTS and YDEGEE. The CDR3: CASSLDTTYEQYF. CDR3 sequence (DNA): TGTGCCAGCAGCTTGGACACTACCTACGAGCAGTACTTC.

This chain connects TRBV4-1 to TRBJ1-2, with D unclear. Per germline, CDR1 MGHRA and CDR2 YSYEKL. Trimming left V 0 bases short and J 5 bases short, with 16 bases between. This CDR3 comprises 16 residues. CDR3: CASSQDSNRNQYGYTF. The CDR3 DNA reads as TGCGCCAGCAGCCAAGATAGTAACAGAAATCAATATGGCTACACCTTC.

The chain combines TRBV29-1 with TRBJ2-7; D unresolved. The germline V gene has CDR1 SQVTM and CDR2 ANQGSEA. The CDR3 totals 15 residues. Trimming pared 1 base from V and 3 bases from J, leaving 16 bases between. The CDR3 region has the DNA TGCAGCGTTGAAGTTGGGCAGTCCAGTAGCTACGAGCAGTACTTC. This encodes CSVEVGQSSSYEQYF.